The TCR beta chain described here comes from a study of blood T cell repertoires in COVID-19. Study-level information: Acute-phase and convalescent COVID-19 samples originated in the United States, Italy and Spain. T cells, B-cell-depleted T cells, or PBMCs provided the cDNA or gDNA that served as material.

Seattle participants joined during active infection and were tracked over time. Original methodology: Reference gene primers were amplified, and this amplification served to estimate nucleated cell counts. Data came from immunoSEQ multiplex PCR; TCRdb stores just in-frame clones and leaves some out. Clone size and V and J calls were adopted from that table, with D and trimming inferred from the DNA. The repertoire holds fewer than 250,000 clones, with 80% to 95% as singletons. The table lists this clone with a count of one. V lost 4 bases and J lost 9; bases outside the gene matches: 8. There are 15 residues in the CDR3. Per germline, CDR1 MNHEY and CDR2 SVGAGI.

V usage is TRBV6-5 and J usage is TRBJ1-6, with 8 positions matching TRBD1. The sequenced material came from peripheral blood. This receptor was identified in a man between 60 and 75 years old with COVID-19, enrolled during active disease. The CDR3 loop reads CASSFHRGAVSPLHF. The CDR3, as DNA: TGTGCCAGCAGTTTCCACAGGGGGGCGGTTTCACCCCTCCACTTT.